This is a list of T cell receptor beta chains from one sample in a study of cytomegalovirus exposure and HLA in healthy donors. Generated by immunoSEQ multiplex PCR, the TCRdb table keeps only in-frame clones and is missing some. The table has some 130,000 clones, over 60% seen once. Input material: PBMCs. All receptors come from a male donor in good health and CMV-seropositive. The CDR3 runs from the conserved cysteine through the conserved F or W. Each record gives: clone size, V gene, D gene, J gene, CDR3 protein, CDR3 DNA. The D gene is left open where the match is weak. Only part of the rows carry a size: once, few, many, or a class if the clone is expanded.

clone size: once; V gene: TRBV5-1; D gene: -; J gene: TRBJ2-6; CDR3 protein: CASAPGTSTSGANVLTF; CDR3 DNA: TGCGCCAGCGCCCCCGGGACATCCACCTCTGGGGCCAACGTCTTGACTTTC
clone size: -; V gene: TRBV7-2; D gene: -; J gene: TRBJ1-1; CDR3 protein: CASSRWLGRDTEAFF; CDR3 DNA: TGTGCCAGCAGCAGGTGGTTGGGGAGGGACACTGAAGCTTTCTTT
clone size: -; V gene: TRBV6-1; D gene: TRBD1; J gene: TRBJ2-7; CDR3 protein: CASTRQGASYEQYF; CDR3 DNA: TGTGCCAGCACTAGACAGGGGGCCTCCTACGAGCAGTACTTC
clone size: -; V gene: TRBV29-1; D gene: TRBD1; J gene: TRBJ2-3; CDR3 protein: CSVERGQAADTQYF; CDR3 DNA: TGCAGCGTTGAACGGGGACAGGCCGCAGATACGCAGTATTTT
clone size: -; V gene: TRBV5-1; D gene: TRBD2; J gene: TRBJ2-3; CDR3 protein: CASALVAGVGDTQYF; CDR3 DNA: TGCGCCAGCGCTCTAGTAGCGGGGGTTGGGGATACGCAGTATTTT
clone size: -; V gene: TRBV19; D gene: TRBD1; J gene: TRBJ1-1; CDR3 protein: CASKDPGQATSNTEAFF; CDR3 DNA: TGTGCCAGTAAGGACCCGGGACAGGCGACATCGAACACTGAAGCTTTCTTT
clone size: -; V gene: TRBV10-3; D gene: -; J gene: TRBJ1-1; CDR3 protein: CAISKTDVNTEAFF; CDR3 DNA: TGTGCCATCAGTAAGACAGATGTGAACACTGAAGCTTTCTTT
clone size: -; V gene: TRBV7-2; D gene: TRBD2; J gene: TRBJ2-3; CDR3 protein: CASSLVSPPLAGVDTQYF; CDR3 DNA: TGTGCCAGCAGCTTAGTTTCCCCACCACTAGCGGGGGTAGATACGCAGTATTTT
clone size: -; V gene: TRBV6-1; D gene: -; J gene: TRBJ2-3; CDR3 protein: CASSEGAQDTQYF; CDR3 DNA: TGTGCCAGCAGTGAGGGGGCCCAAGATACGCAGTATTTT
clone size: -; V gene: TRBV19; D gene: -; J gene: TRBJ1-5; CDR3 protein: CASSTDLGTTSNQPQHF; CDR3 DNA: TGTGCCAGTAGTACGGACCTCGGGACAACTAGCAATCAGCCCCAGCATTTT
clone size: -; V gene: TRBV5-5; D gene: -; J gene: TRBJ2-3; CDR3 protein: CASSPRKLGGTDTQYF; CDR3 DNA: TGTGCCAGCAGCCCAAGGAAACTAGGCGGCACAGATACGCAGTATTTT
clone size: -; V gene: TRBV9; D gene: TRBD1; J gene: TRBJ1-4; CDR3 protein: CASKSGGPTNEKLFF; CDR3 DNA: TGTGCCAGCAAGTCAGGGGGCCCAACTAATGAAAAACTGTTTTTT
clone size: -; V gene: TRBV6-1; D gene: -; J gene: TRBJ1-4; CDR3 protein: CASSEFPGHQKLFF; CDR3 DNA: TGTGCCAGCAGTGAGTTCCCAGGACACCAAAAACTGTTTTTT
clone size: -; V gene: TRBV27; D gene: TRBD1; J gene: TRBJ1-3; CDR3 protein: CASSLSGTGRNTIYF; CDR3 DNA: TGTGCCAGCAGTTTATCAGGGACAGGGAGAAACACCATATATTTT